This passage covers 10 T cell receptor beta chains from one sample sequenced in a study of cytomegalovirus exposure and HLA in healthy donors. The PCR used 60 Vbeta and 13 Jbeta primers. This table comes from immunoSEQ multiplex PCR, and its TCRdb copy is limited to in-frame clones, with some not included. The sample has around 80,000 clones, over 65% seen once. The material sequenced was PBMCs. These receptors were taken from a man aged 40-50 years in good health and CMV-seropositive.

This clone was seen a handful of times. The J gene is TRBJ2-7, the V gene TRBV5-8; 8 bases are a match to TRBD2. The junction had 6 bases not matched to a gene; V was cut back by 1 base and J by 3 bases. CDR3 length: 15 residues. Germline V lookup: CDR1 SGHTS, CDR2 YDEGEE. The DNA for the CDR3 is TGTGCCAGCAGCTTGTCCGAGCGGGAGCTCTACGAGCAGTACTTC. It translates to CASSLSERELYEQYF.

This clone was seen a handful of times. The chain combines TRBV13 with TRBJ1-1, with TRBD1 as a possible D gene (6 bases). V was shortened by 1 base and J by 5 bases, with 14 bases between the two germline ends. The CDR3 has 15 amino acids. The germline gives CDR1 PRHDT, CDR2 FYEKMQ (reference sequence). As DNA, the CDR3 is TGTGCCAGCAGCTTAGTTGGGGGCCAGGGAACTGAAGCTTTCTTT. Protein product: CASSLVGGQGTEAFF.

This chain uses TRBV2 with TRBJ2-3, with D tentatively TRBD2 (7 bases). The CDR3 is made up of 15 amino acids. V lost 1 base, J lost 2 bases, and 10 bases lay in between. Germline V lookup: CDR1 SNHLY, CDR2 FYNNEI. The CDR3, as DNA: TGTGCCAGCAGTGAAGAAGGGGGGGCCACAGATACGCAGTATTTT. It encodes CASSEEGGATDTQYF.

The V gene is TRBV27, the J gene TRBJ2-5; TRBD1 agrees at 7 bases. Gene TRBJ2-7 matches the end of the DNA better, so the J call may be wrong. CDR3 length: 14 residues. Germline V gene data show CDR1 as MNHEY and CDR2 as SMNVEV (reference sequence). The CDR3 region is CASSPRQGTYEQYF. The CDR3 coding sequence is TGTGCCAGCAGTCCGCGACAGGGAACCTACGAGCAGTACTTC.

The V gene is TRBV28, the J gene TRBJ2-7; 7 bases align to TRBD1. This CDR3 has 15 residues. Germline CDR1 reads MDHEN; CDR2 reads SYDVKM. Trimming cost V 6 bases and J 1 base; bases outside gene matches: 9. This CDR3 reads CASSPRDRISYEQYF. CDR3 nucleotide sequence: TGTGCCAGCAGCCCCCGGGACAGAATTTCCTACGAGCAGTACTTC.

The V and J genes are TRBV27 and TRBJ1-1; TRBD1 matches at 7 bases. V gave up 4 bases and J gave up 11 bases; unmatched junction bases: 10. CDR3 length: 13 amino acids. Germline V gene lookup returns CDR1 MNHEY and CDR2 SMNVEV (reference sequence). The DNA for the CDR3 is TGTGCCAGCAGTTCAGACAGGGCGGGGGGTGCTTTCTTT. Residues: CASSSDRAGGAFF.

The chain combines TRBV4-2 with TRBJ2-2; TRBD2 agrees at 9 bases. V lost 7 bases and J lost 5; bases outside the gene matches: 11. The germline CDR1 and CDR2 sequences are LGHNA and YNFKEQ. CDR3 size: 16 residues. CDR3 bases: TGTGCCAGCAAGATTGGCGGGAGGGCCGGGACCGGGGAGCTGTTTTTT. Protein product: CASKIGGRAGTGELFF.

The chain is built from TRBV5-6 and TRBJ1-3; D is unresolved. CDR1 is SGHDT and CDR2 is YYEEEE in the germline V gene. The CDR3 sequence is 14 residues long. V lost 4 bases and J 3 bases, leaving 11 bases between the germline ends. CDR3 in amino acids: CASSHGVDGNTIYF. The CDR3 DNA reads TGTGCCAGCAGCCACGGAGTGGATGGAAACACCATATATTTT.

A single count supports this clone. The V and J genes are TRBV5-1 and TRBJ2-1; 9 nucleotides match TRBD2. The length of the CDR3 is 15 residues. The ends lost 5 bases at V and 7 bases at J; junction bases unmatched: 10. Germline loops: CDR1 SGHRS, CDR2 YFSETQ. For the CDR3, the DNA is TGCGCCAGCAGGAGCGATAGCGGGAGAAATAATGAGCAGTTCTTC. Translating gives CASRSDSGRNNEQFF.

The chain couples TRBV28 to TRBJ2-7; no reliable D call. The CDR3 runs 12 residues. Germline V gene sequence: CDR1 MDHEN, CDR2 SYDVKM. V was clipped by 5 bases and J by 0 bases, with 5 bases between them. This chain's CDR3 is CASSLTSYEQYF. DNA of the CDR3: TGTGCCAGCAGTCTAACCTCCTACGAGCAGTACTTC.